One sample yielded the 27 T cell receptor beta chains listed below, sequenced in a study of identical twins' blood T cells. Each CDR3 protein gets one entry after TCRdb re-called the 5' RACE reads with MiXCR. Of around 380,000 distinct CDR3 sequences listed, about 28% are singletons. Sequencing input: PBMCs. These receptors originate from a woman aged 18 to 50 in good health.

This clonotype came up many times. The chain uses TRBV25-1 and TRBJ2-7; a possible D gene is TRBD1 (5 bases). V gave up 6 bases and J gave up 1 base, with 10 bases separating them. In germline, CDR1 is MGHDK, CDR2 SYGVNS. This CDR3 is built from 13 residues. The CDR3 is CASSKGSSYEQYF. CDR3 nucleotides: TGTGCCAGCAGCAAGGGGTCTTCCTACGAGCAGTACTTC.

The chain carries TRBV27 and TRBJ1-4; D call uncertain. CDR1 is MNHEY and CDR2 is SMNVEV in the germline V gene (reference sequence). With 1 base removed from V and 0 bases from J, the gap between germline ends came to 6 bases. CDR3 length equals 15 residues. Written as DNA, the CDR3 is TGTGCCAGCAGTTTATGGGCCGCAACTAATGAAAAACTGTTTTTT. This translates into CASSLWAATNEKLFF.

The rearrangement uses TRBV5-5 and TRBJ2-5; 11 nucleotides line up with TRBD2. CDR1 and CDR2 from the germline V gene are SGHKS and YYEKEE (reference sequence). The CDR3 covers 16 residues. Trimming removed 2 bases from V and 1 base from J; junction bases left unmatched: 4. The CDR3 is CASSFSSGGSQETQYF. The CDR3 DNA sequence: TGTGCCAGCAGCTTCTCTAGCGGGGGGAGCCAAGAGACCCAGTACTTC.

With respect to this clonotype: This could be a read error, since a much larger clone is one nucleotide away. Here the CDR3 reads CACSQGYGYTF. The DNA of the CDR3 is TGTGCCTGCAGCCAAGGGTATGGCTACACCTTC. J is TRBJ1-2 and V is TRBV14; D is unresolved. The CDR3 loop spans 11 amino acids. CDR1 is SGHDN, CDR2 FVKESK, per germline.

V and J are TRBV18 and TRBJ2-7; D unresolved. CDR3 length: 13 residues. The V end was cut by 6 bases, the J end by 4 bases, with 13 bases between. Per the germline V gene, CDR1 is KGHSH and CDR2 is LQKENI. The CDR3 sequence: CASSLLLSYEQYF. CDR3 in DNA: TGTGCCAGCTCCCTTCTGCTCAGTTACGAGCAGTACTTC.

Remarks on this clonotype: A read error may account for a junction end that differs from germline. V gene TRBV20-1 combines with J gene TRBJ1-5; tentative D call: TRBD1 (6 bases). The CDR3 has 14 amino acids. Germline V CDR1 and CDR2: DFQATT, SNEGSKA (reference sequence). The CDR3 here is CSASTGSLEQPRHF. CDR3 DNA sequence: TGCAGTGCTAGCACAGGGAGCCTGGAGCAGCCCCGGCATTTT.

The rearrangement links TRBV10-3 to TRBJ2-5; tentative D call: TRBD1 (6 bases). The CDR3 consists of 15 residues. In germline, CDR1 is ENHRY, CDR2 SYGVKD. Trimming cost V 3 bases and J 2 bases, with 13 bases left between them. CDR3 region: CAISDPTGYQETQYF. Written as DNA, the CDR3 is TGTGCCATCAGTGATCCGACAGGCTATCAAGAGACCCAGTACTTC.

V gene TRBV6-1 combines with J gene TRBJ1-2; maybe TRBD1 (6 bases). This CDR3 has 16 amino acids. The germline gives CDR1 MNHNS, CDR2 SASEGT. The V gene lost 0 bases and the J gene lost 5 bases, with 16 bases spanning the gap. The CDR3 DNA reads TGTGCCAGCAGTGAAGCAGGCAGGGGCCCGATTTATGGCTACACCTTC. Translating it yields CASSEAGRGPIYGYTF.

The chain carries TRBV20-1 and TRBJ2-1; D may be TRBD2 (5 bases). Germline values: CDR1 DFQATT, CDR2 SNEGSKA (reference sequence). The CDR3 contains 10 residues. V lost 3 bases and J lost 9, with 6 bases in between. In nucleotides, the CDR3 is TGCAGTGCTAGGGAGGTTGAGCAGTTCTTC. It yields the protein CSAREVEQFF.

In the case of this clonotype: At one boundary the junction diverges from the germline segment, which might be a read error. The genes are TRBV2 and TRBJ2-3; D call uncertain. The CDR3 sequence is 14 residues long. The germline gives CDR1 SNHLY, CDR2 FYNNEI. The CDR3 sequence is CATSDEALTDTQCF. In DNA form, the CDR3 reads TGTGCCACCTCGGACGAGGCTTTAACAGATACGCAGTGTTTT.

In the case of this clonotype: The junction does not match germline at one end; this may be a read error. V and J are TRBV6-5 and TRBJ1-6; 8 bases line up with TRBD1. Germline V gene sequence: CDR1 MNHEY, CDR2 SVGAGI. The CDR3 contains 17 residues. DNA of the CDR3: TGTGCCGGCCCGGAAGGACAGGGTGAGTCTTTGGATTCACCCTTCCACTTT. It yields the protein CAGPEGQGESLDSPFHF.

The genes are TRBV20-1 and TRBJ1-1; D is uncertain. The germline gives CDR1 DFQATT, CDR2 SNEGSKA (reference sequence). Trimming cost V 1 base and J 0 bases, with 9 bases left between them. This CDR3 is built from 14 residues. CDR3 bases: TGCAGTGCTAGAGGGTGGCAAGTGAACACTGAAGCTTTCTTT. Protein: CSARGWQVNTEAFF.

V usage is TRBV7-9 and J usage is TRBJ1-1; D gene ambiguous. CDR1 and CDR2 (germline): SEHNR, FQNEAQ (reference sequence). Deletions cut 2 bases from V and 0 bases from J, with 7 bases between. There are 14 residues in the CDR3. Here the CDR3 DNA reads TGTGCCAGCAGCTTACAGACATTGAACACTGAAGCTTTCTTT. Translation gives CASSLQTLNTEAFF.

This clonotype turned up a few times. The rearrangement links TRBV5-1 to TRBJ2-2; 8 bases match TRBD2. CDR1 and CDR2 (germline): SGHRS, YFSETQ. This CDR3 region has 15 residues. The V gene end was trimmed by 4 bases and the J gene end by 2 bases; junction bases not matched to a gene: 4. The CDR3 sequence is CASSNSGANTGELFF. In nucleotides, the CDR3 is TGCGCCAGCAGCAATAGCGGGGCAAACACCGGGGAGCTGTTTTTT.

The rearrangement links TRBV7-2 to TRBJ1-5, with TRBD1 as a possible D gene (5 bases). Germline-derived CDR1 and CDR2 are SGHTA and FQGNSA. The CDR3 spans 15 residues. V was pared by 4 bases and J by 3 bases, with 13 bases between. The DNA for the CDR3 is TGTGCCAGCAGCTCCAGGGTAGGAGACAATCAGCCCCAGCATTTT. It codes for CASSSRVGDNQPQHF.

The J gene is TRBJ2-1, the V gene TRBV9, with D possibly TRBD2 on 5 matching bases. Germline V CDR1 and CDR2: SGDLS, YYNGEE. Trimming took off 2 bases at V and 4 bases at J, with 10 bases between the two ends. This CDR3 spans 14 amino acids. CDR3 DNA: TGTGCCAGCAGCGTCGGAGCGGAGTACAATGAGCAGTTCTTC. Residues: CASSVGAEYNEQFF.

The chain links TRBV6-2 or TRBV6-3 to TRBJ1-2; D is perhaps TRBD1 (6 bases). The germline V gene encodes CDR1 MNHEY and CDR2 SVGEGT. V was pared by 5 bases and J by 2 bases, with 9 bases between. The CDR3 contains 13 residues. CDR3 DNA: TGTGCCAGCAGTCACAGGGAGAACTATGGCTACACCTTC. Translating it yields CASSHRENYGYTF.

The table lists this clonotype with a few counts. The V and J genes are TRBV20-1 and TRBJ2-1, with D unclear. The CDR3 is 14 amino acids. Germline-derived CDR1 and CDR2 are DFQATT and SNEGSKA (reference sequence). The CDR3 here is CSLDPESSYNEQFF. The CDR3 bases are TGCAGCTTGGACCCGGAAAGCTCCTACAATGAGCAGTTCTTC.

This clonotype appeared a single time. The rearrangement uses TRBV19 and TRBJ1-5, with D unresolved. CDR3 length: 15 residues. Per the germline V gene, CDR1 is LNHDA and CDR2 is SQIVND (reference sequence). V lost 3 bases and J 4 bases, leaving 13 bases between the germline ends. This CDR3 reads CASSIGQLWNQPQHF. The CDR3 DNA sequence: TGTGCCAGTAGTATCGGGCAGTTGTGGAATCAGCCCCAGCATTTT.

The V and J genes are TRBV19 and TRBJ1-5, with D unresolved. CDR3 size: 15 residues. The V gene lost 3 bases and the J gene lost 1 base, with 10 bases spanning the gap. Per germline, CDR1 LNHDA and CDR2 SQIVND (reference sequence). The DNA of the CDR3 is TGTGCCAGTAGTATTGTTCGTGGGAGCAATCAGCCCCAGCATTTT. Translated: CASSIVRGSNQPQHF. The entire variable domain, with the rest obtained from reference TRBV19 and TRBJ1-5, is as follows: DGGITQSPKYLFRKEGQNVTLSCEQNLNHDAMYWYRQDPGQGLRLIYYSQIVNDFQKGDIAEGYSVSREKKESFPLTVTSAQKNPTAFYLCASSIVRGSNQPQHFGDGTRLSIL.

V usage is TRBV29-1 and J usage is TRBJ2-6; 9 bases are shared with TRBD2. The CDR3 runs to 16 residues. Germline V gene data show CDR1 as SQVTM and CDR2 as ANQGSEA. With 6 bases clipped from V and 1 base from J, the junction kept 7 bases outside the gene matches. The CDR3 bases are TGCAGCGTGTCAGCTAGCGGGATATCTGGGGCCAACGTCCTGACTTTC. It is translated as CSVSASGISGANVLTF.

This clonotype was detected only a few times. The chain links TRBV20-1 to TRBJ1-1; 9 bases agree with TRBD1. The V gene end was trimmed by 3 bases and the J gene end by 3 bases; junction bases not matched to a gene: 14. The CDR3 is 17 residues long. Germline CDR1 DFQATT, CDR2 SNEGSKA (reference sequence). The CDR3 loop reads CSASPRTGAEWYTEAFF. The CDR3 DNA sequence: TGCAGTGCTAGTCCACGGACAGGGGCAGAGTGGTACACTGAAGCTTTCTTT.

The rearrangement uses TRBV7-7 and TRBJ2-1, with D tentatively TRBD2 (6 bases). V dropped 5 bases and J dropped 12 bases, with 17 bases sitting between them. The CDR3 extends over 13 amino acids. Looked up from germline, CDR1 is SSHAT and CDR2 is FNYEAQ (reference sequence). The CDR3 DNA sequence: TGTGCCAGCAGCATTAATCCGGGGGACTCGCAGTTCTTC. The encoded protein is CASSINPGDSQFF.

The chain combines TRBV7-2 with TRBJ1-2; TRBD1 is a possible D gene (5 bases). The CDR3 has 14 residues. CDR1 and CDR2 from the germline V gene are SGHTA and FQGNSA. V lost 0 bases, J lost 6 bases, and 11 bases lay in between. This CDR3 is CASSLASREDGYTF. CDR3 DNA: TGTGCCAGCAGCTTAGCGTCCAGGGAAGATGGCTACACCTTC.

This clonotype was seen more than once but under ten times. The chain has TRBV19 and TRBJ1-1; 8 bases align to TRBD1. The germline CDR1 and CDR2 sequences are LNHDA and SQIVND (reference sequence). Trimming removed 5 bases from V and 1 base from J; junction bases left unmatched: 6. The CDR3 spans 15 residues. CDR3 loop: CASSEDRDGNTEAFF. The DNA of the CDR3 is TGTGCCAGTAGTGAGGACAGGGATGGGAACACTGAAGCTTTCTTT. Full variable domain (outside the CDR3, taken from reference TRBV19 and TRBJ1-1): DGGITQSPKYLFRKEGQNVTLSCEQNLNHDAMYWYRQDPGQGLRLIYYSQIVNDFQKGDIAEGYSVSREKKESFPLTVTSAQKNPTAFYLCASSEDRDGNTEAFFGQGTRLTVV.

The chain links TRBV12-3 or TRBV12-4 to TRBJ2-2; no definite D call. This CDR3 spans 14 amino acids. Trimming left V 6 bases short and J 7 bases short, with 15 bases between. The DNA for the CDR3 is TGTGCCAGCAGACCTAATGCAGGTTTCGGGGAGCTGTTTTTT. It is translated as CASRPNAGFGELFF.

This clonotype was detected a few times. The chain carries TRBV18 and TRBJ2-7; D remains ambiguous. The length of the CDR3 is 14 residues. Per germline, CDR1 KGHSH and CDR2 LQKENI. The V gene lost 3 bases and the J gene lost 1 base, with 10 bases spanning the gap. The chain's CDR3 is CASSPGQPSYEQYF. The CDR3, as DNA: TGTGCCAGCTCACCTGGTCAGCCATCCTACGAGCAGTACTTC.